Presented here are 15 T cell receptor beta chains from one specimen sequenced in a study of beta chain features in type 1 diabetes. The antigens these receptors bind are not known. TCRB transcripts that were expressed got sequenced, as all of the isolated RNA had been reverse transcribed. Here immunoSEQ multiplex PCR was the method, and the copy in TCRdb shows in-frame clones only, minus some. There are about 640,000 clones in the sample; roughly 12% occur only once, and 0.095% to 0.15% lies in the top ten. Study-level findings and limits: Significant though moderate, a shortening of TCRB CDR3s appeared in all four CD4+ subsets of Type 1 diabetes patients.

The sequencing input was naive CD4+ T cells from blood. Receptors were obtained from a man younger than 40 with type 1 diabetes.

This clone was seen only a few times. The chain has TRBV10-3 and TRBJ1-3; 7 nucleotides agree with TRBD1. Germline V gene sequence: CDR1 ENHRY, CDR2 SYGVKD. CDR3 size: 16 residues. After removal of 3 bases from V and 4 bases from J, the junction contained 9 bases not matched to a gene. Written as DNA, the CDR3 is TGTGCCATCAGTGACCTACGCCGGGACAGCGGAAACACCATATATTTT. Translation: CAISDLRRDSGNTIYF.

There are a few counts of this clone. This chain links TRBV9 with TRBJ2-3; D remains unclear. In germline, CDR1 is SGDLS, CDR2 YYNGEE. Trimming cost V 4 bases and J 0 bases, with 6 bases left between them. The CDR3 sequence is 13 residues long. CDR3 protein: CASSPASTDTQYF. Written as DNA, the CDR3 is TGTGCCAGCAGCCCGGCGAGCACAGATACGCAGTATTTT.

The chain combines TRBV7-9 with TRBJ1-1; 8 bases agree with TRBD1. The J segment lost 11 bases and the V segment lost 4 bases, leaving 6 bases of the junction unmatched. Germline lookup yields CDR1 SEHNR and CDR2 FQNEAQ (reference sequence). This CDR3 is 12 amino acids long. The CDR3 nucleotides are TGTGCCAGCAGCTCCTGGACAGGGTCCGCTTTCTTT. Translated: CASSSWTGSAFF.

This clone was seen a few times. This sequence joins TRBV7-2 and TRBJ2-1, with a possible D match to TRBD1 (6 bases). Germline V gene sequence: CDR1 SGHTA, CDR2 FQGNSA. V lost 5 bases and J lost 4, with 15 bases in between. This CDR3 is built from 15 residues. CDR3 DNA: TGTGCCAGCAGCCAGGCAGGGGTTGATTACAATGAGCAGTTCTTC. Residues: CASSQAGVDYNEQFF.

The chain has TRBV6-5 and TRBJ2-3; D is unresolved. This CDR3 region has 13 residues. Trimming cost V 3 bases and J 6 bases, with 10 bases left between them. CDR1 MNHEY and CDR2 SVGAGI come from the germline V gene. This chain's CDR3 is CASSYGTGDTQYF. CDR3 DNA sequence: TGTGCCAGCAGTTATGGTACCGGTGATACGCAGTATTTT.

A word on this clone: Different DNA sequences within this sample yield the same CDR3. This rearrangement joins TRBV11-2 to TRBJ2-1; 9 bases match TRBD2. The CDR3 sequence is 15 residues long. V shed 5 bases, J shed 5 bases, and the junction held 7 bases outside the gene matches. CDR1 SGHAT and CDR2 FQNNGV come from the germline V gene. Written as DNA, the CDR3 is TGTGCCAGCAGCCTGACCAGCGGGGGGCACAATGAGCAGTTCTTC. Its protein product is CASSLTSGGHNEQFF.

This clone has only a few counts. The sample carries other DNA sequences with the same CDR3. The chain has TRBV5-1 and TRBJ2-3; TRBD2 aligns across 9 bases. The CDR3 runs 16 residues. CDR1 is SGHRS, CDR2 YFSETQ, per germline. V shed 0 bases and J 0 bases; nucleotides not matched to a gene: 2. The CDR3 DNA sequence: TGCGCCAGCAGCTTGGGACTAGCGGCAAGCACAGATACGCAGTATTTT. This codes for CASSLGLAASTDTQYF.

The rearrangement uses TRBV7-9 and TRBJ2-7; either TRBD1 or TRBD2 may supply D (5 bases each). Between the trimmed V and J ends, which lost 1 base and 12 bases, there was a span of 16 bases. Germline CDR1 and CDR2: SEHNR and FQNEAQ (reference sequence). This CDR3 region has 13 residues. The CDR3 here is CASSLGGWGTPYF. CDR3 DNA sequence: TGTGCCAGCAGCTTAGGGGGCTGGGGGACCCCGTACTTC.

The chain employs TRBV9 and TRBJ2-1, with TRBD1 matching 12 bases. The CDR3 is made up of 20 amino acids. Looked up from germline, CDR1 is SGDLS and CDR2 is YYNGEE. The V gene end was trimmed by 3 bases and the J gene end by 2 bases; junction bases not matched to a gene: 15. The CDR3 sequence: CASSATSPARDRGPYNEQFF. The CDR3 DNA sequence: TGTGCCAGCAGCGCCACCTCCCCCGCCCGGGACAGGGGGCCCTACAATGAGCAGTTCTTC.

This clone was detected a few times. The chain links TRBV27 to TRBJ1-5; D gene uncertain. Per germline, CDR1 MNHEY and CDR2 SMNVEV (reference sequence). The length of the CDR3 is 14 residues. V was shortened by 5 bases and J by 1 base, with 9 bases between the two germline ends. CDR3 DNA sequence: TGTGCCAGCAGTCCAATGAGGAGCAATCAGCCCCAGCATTTT. Translation gives CASSPMRSNQPQHF.

This clone was detected only a few times. V usage is TRBV5-1 and J usage is TRBJ1-2; the match to TRBD1 covers 7 bases. The J segment lost 0 bases and the V segment lost 4 bases, leaving 6 bases of the junction unmatched. The CDR3 covers 15 residues. CDR1 SGHRS and CDR2 YFSETQ come from the germline V gene. CDR3 coding DNA: TGCGCCAGCAGCACACAGGGGTTGGCTAACTATGGCTACACCTTC. Protein: CASSTQGLANYGYTF.

The J gene is TRBJ2-1, the V gene TRBV9, with D unclear. The CDR3 runs 11 residues. Germline V CDR1 and CDR2: SGDLS, YYNGEE. With 3 bases removed from V and 6 bases from J, the gap between germline ends came to 4 bases. Written as DNA, the CDR3 is TGTGCCAGCAGCGGACGCAATGAGCAGTTCTTC. Translated, it gives CASSGRNEQFF. The whole variable domain, filled in from reference TRBV9 and TRBJ2-1, reads DSGVTQTPKHLITATGQRVTLRCSPRSGDLSVYWYQQSLDQGLQFLIQYYNGEERAKGNILERFSAQQFPDLHSELNLSSLELGDSALYFCASSGRNEQFFGPGTRLTVL.

The chain combines TRBV9 with TRBJ2-6; D not resolved. Trimming removed 4 bases at V and 2 bases at J, with 13 bases between. The CDR3 contains 16 residues. CDR1 and CDR2 from the germline V gene are SGDLS and YYNGEE. CDR3 amino acids: CASSWAIGPGANVLTF. CDR3 nucleotides: TGTGCCAGCAGCTGGGCGATCGGGCCTGGGGCCAACGTCCTGACTTTC.

This clone came up a few times. The V call is TRBV7-9, the J call TRBJ2-1, with D uncertain. The germline CDR1 and CDR2 sequences are SEHNR and FQNEAQ (reference sequence). The germline V and J ends were trimmed by 5 bases and 9 bases, with 11 bases remaining between them. This CDR3 is built from 12 residues. Here the CDR3 reads CASSPPRIEQFF. DNA of the CDR3: TGTGCCAGCAGCCCTCCTAGGATTGAGCAGTTCTTC.

The genes are TRBV6-5 and TRBJ1-1; 8 nucleotides match TRBD1. Per germline, CDR1 MNHEY and CDR2 SVGAGI. V lost 0 bases, J lost 5 bases, and 5 bases stayed unmatched. This CDR3 has 15 amino acids. The CDR3 sequence is CASSYSSRGLTEAFF. The CDR3 coding sequence is TGTGCCAGCAGTTACTCCTCCAGGGGGCTAACTGAAGCTTTCTTT.